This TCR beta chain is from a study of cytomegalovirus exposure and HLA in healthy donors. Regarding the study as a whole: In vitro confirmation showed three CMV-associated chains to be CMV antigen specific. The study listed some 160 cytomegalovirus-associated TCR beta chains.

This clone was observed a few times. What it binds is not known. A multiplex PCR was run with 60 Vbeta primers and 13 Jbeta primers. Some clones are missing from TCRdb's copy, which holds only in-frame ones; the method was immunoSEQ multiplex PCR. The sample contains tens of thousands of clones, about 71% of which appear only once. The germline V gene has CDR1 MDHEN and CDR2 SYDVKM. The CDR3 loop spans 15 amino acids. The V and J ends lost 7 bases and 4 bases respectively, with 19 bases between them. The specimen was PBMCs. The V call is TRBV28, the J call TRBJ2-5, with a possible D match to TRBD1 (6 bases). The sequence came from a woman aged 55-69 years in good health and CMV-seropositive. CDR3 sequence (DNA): TGTGCCAGCATTCCAAACCAGGCAGGGGTAGAGACCCAGTACTTC. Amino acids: CASIPNQAGVETQYF.